The clone carrying this TCR beta chain qualifies as medium-sized (0.01 to 0.1%). These data originate in a study of spatial heterogeneity in lung cancer. Study context: Detection of beta-chain sequences consistently exceeded that of alpha-chain sequences.

The presence of a unique molecular identifier marked each TCR cDNA molecule. Via MiXCR, TCRdb re-called the 5' RACE reads, giving one row per CDR3 protein. This sample has over 2,500 distinct CDR3 sequences, with approximately 3% found just once. Specified time point: sample taken at primary tumor resection. Donation came from approximately 69 patients with untreated early-stage non-small cell lung cancer. Sequencing was performed on whole RNA extracted from tumor and nontumor lung tissue, or from frozen PBMC, and the material was left unsorted. Germline V gene lookup returns CDR1 SGHTA and CDR2 FQGNSA. CDR3 length: 14 residues. The germline V and J ends were trimmed by 3 bases and 2 bases, with 8 bases remaining between them.

The chain joins TRBV7-2 to TRBJ1-3; the D gene is possibly TRBD1 (5 bases). The starting material was normal lung tissue next to the tumor, obtained at surgery. The sequence derives from a male donor with early-stage non-small cell lung cancer. The CDR3 DNA sequence: TGTGCCAGCAGCTTCGCGGGGGCTGGAAACACCATATATTTT. Residues: CASSFAGAGNTIYF.